What follows are 5 T cell receptor beta chains derived from one specimen sequenced in a study of beta chain features in type 1 diabetes. Of the isolated RNA, all was reverse transcribed, and so the sequenced material was expressed TCRB transcripts. Assay used: immunoSEQ multiplex PCR; TCRdb lists only in-frame clones, some missing. The data show 35,000 to 50,000 clones, roughly 50% seen once. What was sequenced was stem cell memory CD4+ T cells from blood. Source of these receptors: a woman younger than 45 in good health.

The rearrangement uses TRBV11-3 and TRBJ2-7; 10 bases are a match to TRBD2. V was pared by 1 base and J by 5 bases, with 5 bases of the junction left unmatched. CDR1 is SGHNT and CDR2 is YENEEA in the germline V gene. The CDR3 spans 15 residues. As DNA, the CDR3 is TGTGCCAGCAGCTTAGCAGCGGGAGGGCCAAACGAGCAGTACTTC. Residues: CASSLAAGGPNEQYF.

The chain recombines TRBV28 with TRBJ2-1; maybe TRBD2 (6 bases). This CDR3 spans 15 amino acids. The germline V and J ends were trimmed by 5 bases and 7 bases, with 18 bases remaining between them. Per the germline V gene, CDR1 is MDHEN and CDR2 is SYDVKM. The CDR3 spells CASSADYRAGNEQFF. The CDR3 nucleotides are TGTGCCAGCAGTGCGGACTACCGGGCGGGGAATGAGCAGTTCTTC.

This clone was seen more than once but under ten times. The chain employs TRBV28 and TRBJ2-7; the D is unclear. V was shortened by 1 base and J by 5 bases, with 3 bases between the two germline ends. Germline CDR1 and CDR2: MDHEN and SYDVKM. The CDR3 length is 11 residues. The CDR3 region is CASSLLDEQYF. The CDR3 nucleotides are TGTGCCAGCAGTTTATTAGACGAGCAGTACTTC. Full variable domain (missing parts from reference TRBV28 and TRBJ2-7): DVKVTQSSRYLVKRTGEKVFLECVQDMDHENMFWYRQDPGLGLRLIYFSYDVKMKEKGDIPEGYSVSREKKERFSLILESASTNQTSMYLCASSLLDEQYFGPGTRLTVT.

V usage is TRBV6-6 and J usage is TRBJ1-3; D gene unclear. The V gene's germline CDR1 is MNHNY and CDR2 SVGAGI (reference sequence). The V end lost 8 bases, the J end lost 4 bases, and 12 bases lay between the germline ends. This CDR3 has 13 residues. The chain's CDR3 is CASCFEAGNTIYF. CDR3 nucleotide sequence: TGTGCCAGCTGTTTTGAGGCGGGAAACACCATATATTTT.

The J gene is TRBJ1-1, the V gene TRBV9, with D unresolved. V dropped 0 bases and J dropped 1 base, with 19 bases sitting between them. The CDR3 contains 18 residues. CDR1 is SGDLS, CDR2 YYNGEE, per germline. In nucleotides, the CDR3 is TGTGCCAGCAGCGTAGGCTCGTCGAGTACTCCTAAGAACACTGAAGCTTTCTTT. As protein: CASSVGSSSTPKNTEAFF.